The TCR beta chain under discussion was sequenced for a study of identical twins. Study-level results: Beta clonotypes that were abundant in cord blood contained fewer insertions, a pattern absent from memory repertoires.

As for this clonotype: Its cognate antigen is unknown.

Unique molecular identifiers were present on cDNA, and template switching added a universal primer site. MiXCR, applied by TCRdb to the 5' RACE reads, yields one record per CDR3 protein. The table lists roughly 540,000 distinct CDR3 sequences, 22% of them singletons, with under 0.95% in the top ten. This sample was also put to use in a study of T cells expressing NK-cell markers. That study adds: It was sorted CD3+CD56-NKG2C+, CD3+CD56+NKG2C- and CD3+CD56+NKG2C+ T cells that provided the TCR beta repertoires. These clonotypes, the leaders elsewhere, also led the CD3+CD56-NKG2C+ fraction in a few donors.

The material sequenced was CD4+ T cells sorted from blood. The TCR sequence derives from a woman between 18 and 29 years old in good health.

The CDR3 DNA reads TGTGCCAGTAACAACGGGTTCGGTTACAATTCACCCCTCCACTTT. It yields the protein CASNNGFGYNSPLHF. This chain links TRBV19 with TRBJ1-6; D remains ambiguous. The CDR3 spans 15 residues. CDR1 is LNHDA and CDR2 is SQIVND in the germline V gene (reference sequence). V was cut by 7 bases and J by 7 bases, with 17 bases left in between.